The clone carrying this TCR beta chain showed up just once. Germline V gene lookup returns CDR1 SGHVS and CDR2 FQNEAQ. Trimming took off 3 bases at V and 6 bases at J, with 3 bases between the two ends. The CDR3 length is 11 residues. Per the original data handling: Reference gene primer amplification gave estimated nucleated cell counts. Data came from immunoSEQ multiplex PCR; TCRdb stores just in-frame clones and leaves some out. The DNA gave D and trimming, while V, J and clone size come from that table. The sample shows some 100,000 clones, about four fifths of them seen only once. The data originate from a study of blood T cell repertoires in COVID-19. Overall study: The analysed material was cDNA or gDNA that came from T cells, B-cell-depleted T cells, or PBMCs.

The sequence came from a human donor in a cohort sampled during active COVID-19. The chain has TRBV7-8 and TRBJ2-1, with D hard to call. Sequencing was carried out using peripheral blood. The DNA for the CDR3 is TGTGCCAGCAGCTTCGGCAATGAGCAGTTCTTC. It specifies CASSFGNEQFF.